A selection of T cell receptor beta chains follows, all from one sample in a study of siplizumab effects on memory and regulatory T cells. Sequencing used immunoSEQ multiplex PCR; TCRdb keeps in-frame clones, though not all of them. This table holds 9,500 or so clones, just over 45% found once. Their antigens are not known. Specimen: CFSE-low (dividing) CD4+ T cells sorted from an allogeneic mixed lymphocyte reaction. These receptors were collected from a human donor in good health; the cells came from an allogeneic mixed lymphocyte reaction. Both conserved end residues are part of each CDR3. The order of the fields is V gene, D gene, J gene, clone size, CDR3 length, CDR3 protein, CDR3 DNA. The D gene is left open where the match is weak. Clone size is not always given. Where it is, it says once, few, many or a class for expanded clones.

v_call: TRBV6-5
d_call: .
j_call: TRBJ1-4
clone_size: medium-sized
cdr3_length: 13
cdr3_aa: CASRSGGYEKLFF
cdr3_nt: TGTGCCAGCAGGAGTGGGGGCTATGAAAAACTGTTTTTT

v_call: TRBV6-1
d_call: .
j_call: TRBJ1-1
clone_size: .
cdr3_length: 13
cdr3_aa: CASSEHVNTEAFF
cdr3_nt: TGTGCCAGCAGTGAACATGTGAACACTGAAGCTTTCTTT

v_call: TRBV5-4
d_call: .
j_call: TRBJ2-1
clone_size: few
cdr3_length: 13
cdr3_aa: CASSYGLYNEQFF
cdr3_nt: TGTGCCAGCAGCTACGGACTGTACAATGAGCAGTTCTTC

v_call: TRBV9
d_call: .
j_call: TRBJ2-3
clone_size: .
cdr3_length: 16
cdr3_aa: CASRAGSQESTDTQYF
cdr3_nt: TGTGCCAGCAGGGCTGGGTCACAGGAATCCACAGATACGCAGTATTTT

v_call: TRBV6-5
d_call: .
j_call: TRBJ2-3
clone_size: .
cdr3_length: 14
cdr3_aa: CASSRGLSTDTQYF
cdr3_nt: TGTGCCAGCAGTCGGGGACTGAGCACAGATACGCAGTATTTT

v_call: TRBV18
d_call: TRBD1
j_call: TRBJ1-5
clone_size: .
cdr3_length: 13
cdr3_aa: CASSVQGGQPQHF
cdr3_nt: TGTGCCAGCTCTGTACAGGGGGGTCAGCCCCAGCATTTT

v_call: TRBV5-1
d_call: TRBD2
j_call: TRBJ2-5
clone_size: .
cdr3_length: 13
cdr3_aa: CASTGTSRETQYF
cdr3_nt: TGCGCCAGCACCGGGACTAGCAGAGAGACCCAGTACTTC

v_call: TRBV5-4
d_call: .
j_call: TRBJ1-1
clone_size: .
cdr3_length: 14
cdr3_aa: CASSLGMKNTEAFF
cdr3_nt: TGTGCCAGCAGCTTGGGAATGAAGAACACTGAAGCTTTCTTT

v_call: TRBV27
d_call: .
j_call: TRBJ1-5
clone_size: .
cdr3_length: 14
cdr3_aa: CASGWRTSNQPQHF
cdr3_nt: TGTGCCAGCGGATGGAGAACTAGCAATCAGCCCCAGCATTTT

v_call: TRBV5-1
d_call: .
j_call: TRBJ2-2
clone_size: .
cdr3_length: 11
cdr3_aa: CASSLEGELFF
cdr3_nt: TGCGCCAGCAGCTTGGAGGGGGAGCTGTTTTTT

v_call: TRBV28
d_call: .
j_call: TRBJ2-2
clone_size: medium-sized
cdr3_length: 12
cdr3_aa: CASRPGTGELFF
cdr3_nt: TGTGCCAGCCGGCCGGGCACCGGGGAGCTGTTTTTT

v_call: TRBV4-2
d_call: TRBD1
j_call: TRBJ1-1
clone_size: few
cdr3_length: 15
cdr3_aa: CASSPRDRGNTEAFF
cdr3_nt: TGTGCCAGCAGCCCCCGGGACAGGGGAAACACTGAAGCTTTCTTT

v_call: TRBV18
d_call: .
j_call: TRBJ1-5
clone_size: .
cdr3_length: 16
cdr3_aa: CASSPQLSDSNQPQHF
cdr3_nt: TGTGCCAGCTCACCGCAACTTAGTGACAGCAATCAGCCCCAGCATTTT

v_call: TRBV5-4
d_call: .
j_call: TRBJ2-3
clone_size: few
cdr3_length: 14
cdr3_aa: CASRRDRTTDTQYF
cdr3_nt: TGTGCCAGCAGACGTGACAGGACCACAGATACGCAGTATTTT

v_call: TRBV10-2
d_call: TRBD2
j_call: TRBJ2-3
clone_size: .
cdr3_length: 22
cdr3_aa: CASSAGGVLAGPIDASTDTQYF
cdr3_nt: TGCGCCAGCAGTGCCGGGGGGGTACTAGCGGGCCCGATAGACGCTAGCACAGATACGCAGTATTTT

v_call: TRBV5-1
d_call: .
j_call: TRBJ2-6
clone_size: once
cdr3_length: 14
cdr3_aa: CASSVSSGANVLTF
cdr3_nt: TGCGCCAGTTCGGTGAGCTCTGGGGCCAACGTCCTGACTTTC

v_call: TRBV19
d_call: TRBD1
j_call: TRBJ2-7
clone_size: medium-sized
cdr3_length: 17
cdr3_aa: CASSIRAGTGRTYEQYF
cdr3_nt: TGTGCCAGTAGTATTCGCGCCGGGACAGGGAGAACCTACGAGCAGTACTTC

v_call: TRBV6-5
d_call: TRBD2
j_call: TRBJ2-1
clone_size: few
cdr3_length: 14
cdr3_aa: CASSRGLEGNEQFF
cdr3_nt: TGTGCCAGCAGTAGGGGACTAGAGGGCAATGAGCAGTTCTTC

v_call: TRBV28
d_call: TRBD2
j_call: TRBJ2-4
clone_size: .
cdr3_length: 18
cdr3_aa: CASSLVGLAGLSKNIQYF
cdr3_nt: TGTGCCAGCAGTTTAGTAGGACTAGCGGGATTATCCAAAAACATTCAGTACTTC

v_call: TRBV9
d_call: TRBD1
j_call: TRBJ2-7
clone_size: .
cdr3_length: 14
cdr3_aa: CASSRQGSSYEQYF
cdr3_nt: TGCGCCAGCAGCAGACAGGGAAGCTCCTACGAGCAGTACTTC

v_call: TRBV6-6
d_call: .
j_call: TRBJ1-5
clone_size: .
cdr3_length: 13
cdr3_aa: CASSRGGNQPQHF
cdr3_nt: TGTGCCAGCAGCCGAGGGGGGAATCAGCCCCAGCATTTT

v_call: TRBV19
d_call: .
j_call: TRBJ1-4
clone_size: few
cdr3_length: 13
cdr3_aa: CASTASPYEKLFF
cdr3_nt: TGTGCCAGTACAGCCAGCCCCTATGAAAAACTGTTTTTT

v_call: TRBV27
d_call: TRBD1
j_call: TRBJ2-6
clone_size: medium-sized
cdr3_length: 21
cdr3_aa: CASSASGTGGGLFSGANVLTF
cdr3_nt: TGTGCCAGCAGTGCCTCCGGGACAGGGGGCGGTCTGTTCTCTGGGGCCAACGTCCTGACTTTC